A selection of T cell receptor beta chains follows, all from one sample in a study of shared clonotypes between healthy human individuals. Profiling relied on immunoSEQ multiplex PCR, and the TCRdb table lists in-frame clones only, not all of them. The sample yields 1.6 million or so clones, 97% to 99% seen once. Input material: naive CD4+ T cells sorted from blood. The receptors here all came from a man between 25 and 39 years old in good health. Each CDR3 is given with its conserved first and last residue.

j_call: TRBJ1-5; v_call: TRBV7-1; cdr3_aa: CASSPPGQPQHF
j_call: TRBJ2-7; v_call: TRBV7-9; cdr3_aa: CASSFWTRSYEQYF
j_call: TRBJ2-7; v_call: TRBV5-1; cdr3_aa: CASSLTGTASYEQYF
j_call: TRBJ1-1; v_call: TRBV30; cdr3_aa: CAWSQGTSITEAFF
j_call: TRBJ2-3; v_call: TRBV6-1; cdr3_aa: CASSDPGISDTQYF
j_call: TRBJ1-4; v_call: TRBV7-7; cdr3_aa: CASSLGTSEVEKLFF
j_call: TRBJ2-5; v_call: TRBV7-2; cdr3_aa: CASSTNDREQETQYF
j_call: TRBJ2-1; v_call: TRBV5-1; cdr3_aa: CASSFSGAVGNEQFF
j_call: TRBJ2-3; v_call: TRBV5-4; cdr3_aa: CASRTSGRATDTQYF
j_call: TRBJ2-1; v_call: TRBV25-1; cdr3_aa: CASSHRLPRNEQFF
j_call: TRBJ2-7; v_call: TRBV11-3; cdr3_aa: CASSPRTGGNSYEQYF
j_call: TRBJ2-3; v_call: TRBV5-1; cdr3_aa: CASSLAQEFPQYF
j_call: TRBJ1-5; v_call: TRBV15; cdr3_aa: CATSDGWHDQPQHF
j_call: TRBJ2-5; v_call: TRBV6-5; cdr3_aa: CASSAGGTRETQYF
j_call: TRBJ1-2; v_call: TRBV5-5; cdr3_aa: CASSSDGYYGYTF
j_call: TRBJ1-4; v_call: TRBV2; cdr3_aa: CASSVEVDEKLFF
j_call: TRBJ2-1; v_call: TRBV5-1; cdr3_aa: CASSQGPFNEQFF
j_call: TRBJ2-5; v_call: TRBV28; cdr3_aa: CASGTQETQYF
j_call: TRBJ2-1; v_call: TRBV9; cdr3_aa: CASSVSGPYNEQFF
j_call: TRBJ2-3; v_call: TRBV2; cdr3_aa: CASTGLAISTDTQYF
j_call: TRBJ2-5; v_call: TRBV13; cdr3_aa: CASSLGMRKETQYF
j_call: TRBJ2-1; v_call: TRBV7-2; cdr3_aa: CASSLRFYNEQFF
j_call: TRBJ2-7; v_call: TRBV10-2; cdr3_aa: CASTGESYEQYF
j_call: TRBJ1-5; v_call: TRBV19; cdr3_aa: CASSSRWDRPQHF
j_call: TRBJ1-5; v_call: TRBV19; cdr3_aa: CASSMGRQGYPPQHF
j_call: TRBJ1-2; v_call: TRBV29-1; cdr3_aa: CSGGQGTTGYTF
j_call: TRBJ1-4; v_call: TRBV7-8; cdr3_aa: CASSLGQWVEKLFF
j_call: TRBJ2-7; v_call: TRBV6-1; cdr3_aa: CASSVLDRAHEQYF
j_call: TRBJ2-1; v_call: TRBV5-1; cdr3_aa: CASSLAGLPSNEQFF
j_call: TRBJ1-3; v_call: TRBV7-8; cdr3_aa: CASSPGTIYF
j_call: TRBJ2-5; v_call: TRBV7-8; cdr3_aa: CASTATTGAQETQYF
j_call: TRBJ1-1; v_call: TRBV25-1; cdr3_aa: CASSEWSGGIPNTEAFF
j_call: TRBJ2-7; v_call: TRBV6-5; cdr3_aa: CASSYASPTTSYEQYF
j_call: TRBJ1-3; v_call: TRBV6-6; cdr3_aa: CASSQRQGRSGNTIYF
j_call: TRBJ2-1; v_call: TRBV29-1; cdr3_aa: CSVVGAGGNEQFF
j_call: TRBJ2-1; v_call: TRBV5-4; cdr3_aa: CASSLTSGAYNEQFF
j_call: TRBJ2-2; v_call: TRBV5-1; cdr3_aa: CASRLQFTGELFF
j_call: TRBJ1-4; v_call: TRBV28; cdr3_aa: CASSPLSLQGVLGEKLFF
j_call: TRBJ2-1; v_call: TRBV5-1; cdr3_aa: CASSLMPTGLAGGNEQFF
j_call: TRBJ2-7; v_call: TRBV7-2; cdr3_aa: CASSLEVSSVHEQYF
j_call: TRBJ2-3; v_call: TRBV19; cdr3_aa: CASRISDTQYF
j_call: TRBJ2-1; v_call: TRBV5-1; cdr3_aa: CASSSGLASLNEQFF
j_call: TRBJ2-6; v_call: TRBV11-2; cdr3_aa: CASSLSNRDGANVLTF
j_call: TRBJ2-5; v_call: TRBV7-6; cdr3_aa: CASSLYGQFQETQYF
j_call: TRBJ2-1; v_call: TRBV5-1; cdr3_aa: CASEAGDQQNEQFF
j_call: TRBJ2-1; v_call: TRBV7-9; cdr3_aa: CASRPVLGGRARNEQFF
j_call: TRBJ2-7; v_call: TRBV6-5; cdr3_aa: CASSKTGFHEQYF
j_call: TRBJ1-2; v_call: TRBV9; cdr3_aa: CASSGYGYTF
j_call: TRBJ1-1; v_call: TRBV7-9; cdr3_aa: CASSLANPGQGWGNTEAFF
j_call: TRBJ2-7; v_call: TRBV7-8; cdr3_aa: CASSTSIRGPSYEQYF
j_call: TRBJ1-3; v_call: TRBV9; cdr3_aa: CASSELGQGVGNTIYF
j_call: TRBJ1-5; v_call: TRBV27; cdr3_aa: CASKEKAGYSNQPQHF
j_call: TRBJ2-1; v_call: TRBV9; cdr3_aa: CASSVWGQADLGEQFF
j_call: TRBJ2-1; v_call: TRBV6-5; cdr3_aa: CASSRGLVGEQFF